This TCR beta chain was sequenced in a study of T-cell memory formation after mild COVID-19. Each CDR3 protein is one row after TCRdb ran MiXCR on the 5' RACE reads. The sample contains about 350,000 distinct CDR3 sequences, roughly an eighth of which appear only once. Trimming cost V 8 bases and J 5 bases, with 21 bases left between them. The CDR3 runs to 15 residues. The sequenced sample consisted of PBMCs or a T cell subset sorted from them (not recorded which). The clonotype originates from a man aged 18 to 30 who had mild COVID-19 (a few samples of this study predate the infection). Cell type and time point are not known. The chain employs TRBV12-3 or TRBV12-4 and TRBJ2-5, with TRBD1 as a possible D gene (6 bases). The CDR3 loop reads CASGPWGPRIETQYF. The CDR3 DNA is TGTGCCAGCGGGCCGTGGGGGCCGAGGATTGAGACCCAGTACTTC.